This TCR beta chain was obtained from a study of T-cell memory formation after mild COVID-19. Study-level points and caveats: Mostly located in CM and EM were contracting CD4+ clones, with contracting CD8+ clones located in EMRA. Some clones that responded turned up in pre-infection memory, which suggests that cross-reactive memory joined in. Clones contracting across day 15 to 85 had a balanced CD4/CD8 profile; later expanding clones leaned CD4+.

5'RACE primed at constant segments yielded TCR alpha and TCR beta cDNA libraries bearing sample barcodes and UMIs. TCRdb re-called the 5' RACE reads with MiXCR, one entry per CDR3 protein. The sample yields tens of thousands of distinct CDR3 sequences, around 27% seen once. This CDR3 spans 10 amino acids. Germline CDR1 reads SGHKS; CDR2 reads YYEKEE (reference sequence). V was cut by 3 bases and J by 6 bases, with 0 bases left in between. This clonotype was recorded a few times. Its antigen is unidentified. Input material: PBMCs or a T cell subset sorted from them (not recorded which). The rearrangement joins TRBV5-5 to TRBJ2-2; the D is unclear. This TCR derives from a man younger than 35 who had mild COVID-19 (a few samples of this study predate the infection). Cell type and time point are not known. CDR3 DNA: TGTGCCAGCAGCTCCGGGGAGCTGTTTTTT. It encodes CASSSGELFF.